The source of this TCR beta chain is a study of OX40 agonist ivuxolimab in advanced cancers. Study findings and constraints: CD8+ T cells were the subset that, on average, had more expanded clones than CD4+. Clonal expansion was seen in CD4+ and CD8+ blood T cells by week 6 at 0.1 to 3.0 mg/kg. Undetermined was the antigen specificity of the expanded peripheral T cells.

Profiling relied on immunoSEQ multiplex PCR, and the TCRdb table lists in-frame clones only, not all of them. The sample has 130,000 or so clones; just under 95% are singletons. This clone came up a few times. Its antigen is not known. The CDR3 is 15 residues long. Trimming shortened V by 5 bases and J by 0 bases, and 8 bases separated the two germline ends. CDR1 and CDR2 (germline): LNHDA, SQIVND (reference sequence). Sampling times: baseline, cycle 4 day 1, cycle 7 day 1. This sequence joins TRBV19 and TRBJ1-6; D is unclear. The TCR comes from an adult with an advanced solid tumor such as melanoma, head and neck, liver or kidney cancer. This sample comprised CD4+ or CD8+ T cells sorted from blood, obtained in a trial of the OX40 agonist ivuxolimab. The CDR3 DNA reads TGTGCCAGTAGTCCACTGGTCTCCTATAATTCACCCCTCCACTTT. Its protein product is CASSPLVSYNSPLHF. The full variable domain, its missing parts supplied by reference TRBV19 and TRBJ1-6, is DGGITQSPKYLFRKEGQNVTLSCEQNLNHDAMYWYRQDPGQGLRLIYYSQIVNDFQKGDIAEGYSVSREKKESFPLTVTSAQKNPTAFYLCASSPLVSYNSPLHFGNGTRLTVT.